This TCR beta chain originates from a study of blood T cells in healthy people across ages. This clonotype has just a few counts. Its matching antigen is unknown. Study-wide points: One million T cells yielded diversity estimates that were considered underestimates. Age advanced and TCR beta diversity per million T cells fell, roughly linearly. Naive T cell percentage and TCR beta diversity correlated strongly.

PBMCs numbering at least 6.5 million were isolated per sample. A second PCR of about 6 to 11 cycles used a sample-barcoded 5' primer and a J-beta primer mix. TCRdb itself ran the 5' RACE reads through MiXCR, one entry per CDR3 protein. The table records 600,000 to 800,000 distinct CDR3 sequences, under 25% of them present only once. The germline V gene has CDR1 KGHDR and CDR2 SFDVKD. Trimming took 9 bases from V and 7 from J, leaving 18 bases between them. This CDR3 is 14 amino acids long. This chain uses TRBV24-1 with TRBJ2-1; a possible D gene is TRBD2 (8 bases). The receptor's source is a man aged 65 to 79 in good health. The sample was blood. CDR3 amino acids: CATRDSGSGNEQFF. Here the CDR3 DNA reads TGTGCCACCCGGGACAGCGGGAGTGGTAATGAGCAGTTCTTC.